This TCR beta chain was found in a study of shared clonotypes between healthy human individuals. This clone was seen just once. Other DNA sequences in the sample encode the same CDR3. Generated by immunoSEQ multiplex PCR, the TCRdb table keeps only in-frame clones and is missing some. The sample includes a few million clones, roughly nine tenths seen only once; the top ten take more than 0.12%. This CDR3 is 14 amino acids long. J lost 3 bases, V lost 5 bases, and 7 bases had no gene match. Per the germline V gene, CDR1 is SGHTA and CDR2 is FQGNSA. V gene TRBV7-2 combines with J gene TRBJ2-7; 7 nucleotides align to TRBD2. The receptor's source is a man between 18 and 35 years old in good health. What was sequenced was naive CD4+ T cells sorted from blood. The subset denotes: CD45RA+ positively selected. As DNA, the CDR3 is TGTGCCAGCAGCCTACGGACTAGTGGCTACGAGCAGTACTTC. This sequence encodes CASSLRTSGYEQYF. The whole variable domain, remainder taken from reference TRBV7-2 and TRBJ2-7, is GAGVSQSPSNKVTEKGKDVELRCDPISGHTALYWYRQSLGQGLEFLIYFQGNSAPDKSGLPSDRFSAERTGGSVSTLTIQRTQQEDSAVYLCASSLRTSGYEQYFGPGTRLTVT.